The next 16 T cell receptor beta chains were all read from a single sample in a study of cytomegalovirus exposure and HLA in healthy donors. In the PCR, 60 Vbeta and 13 Jbeta primers were used. Produced via immunoSEQ multiplex PCR; TCRdb's table is partial and in-frame only. This sample has 130,000 or so clones; around 77% occur once, and the top ten carry around 1.2%. Sequences were obtained from PBMCs. These receptors were obtained from a man aged 50 or older in good health and CMV-seronegative.

This chain links TRBV7-9 with TRBJ1-1; 9 bases map to TRBD1. Looked up from germline, CDR1 is SEHNR and CDR2 is FQNEAQ (reference sequence). J lost 5 bases, V lost 4 bases, and 8 bases had no gene match. The CDR3 covers 15 residues. CDR3 residues: CASSSQGQGGTEAFF. Written as DNA, the CDR3 is TGTGCCAGCAGCTCACAGGGACAGGGCGGAACTGAAGCTTTCTTT.

The chain uses TRBV27 and TRBJ1-1; 8 bases align to TRBD1. The CDR3 loop spans 16 amino acids. J lost 4 bases, V lost 4 bases, and 11 bases had no gene match. CDR1 and CDR2 from the germline V gene are MNHEY and SMNVEV (reference sequence). The DNA for the CDR3 is TGTGCCAGCAGTTACGGACAGGGTGGTTGGGGCACTGAAGCTTTCTTT. Translated: CASSYGQGGWGTEAFF.

CDR3 region: CASSPSRREQYF. The CDR3 coding sequence is TGTGCCAGCAGCCCTAGCCGGCGCGAGCAGTACTTC. This rearrangement joins TRBV13 to TRBJ2-7, with D tentatively TRBD2 (5 bases). CDR1 and CDR2 (germline): PRHDT, FYEKMQ (reference sequence). This CDR3 has 12 amino acids. The V and J ends lost 5 bases and 6 bases respectively, with 11 bases between them.

The chain recombines TRBV5-6 with TRBJ2-5; 10 nucleotides align to TRBD2. CDR3 length equals 16 residues. V gave up 1 base and J gave up 7 bases; unmatched junction bases: 10. Germline values: CDR1 SGHDT, CDR2 YYEEEE. CDR3 sequence reads: CASSLRLLAGAGTQYF. The CDR3 bases are TGTGCCAGCAGCTTGAGACTGCTAGCGGGAGCGGGGACCCAGTACTTC.

The chain employs TRBV6-6 and TRBJ2-2; D is uncertain. The V gene lost 6 bases and the J gene lost 1 base, with 9 bases spanning the gap. Germline assignment: CDR1 MNHNY and CDR2 SVGAGI (reference sequence). The CDR3 contains 14 residues. CDR3 region: CASSVSLNTGELFF. CDR3 nucleotides: TGTGCCAGCAGCGTATCCTTGAACACCGGGGAGCTGTTTTTT.

The chain couples TRBV6-1 to TRBJ2-5, with D possibly being TRBD2 (6 bases). Germline assignment: CDR1 MNHNS and CDR2 SASEGT. Trimming took 0 bases from V and 5 from J, leaving 16 bases between them. The CDR3 loop spans 16 amino acids. Here the CDR3 reads CASSEAGAAGYETQYF. As DNA, the CDR3 is TGTGCCAGCAGTGAAGCAGGTGCGGCGGGATATGAGACCCAGTACTTC.

The V and J genes are TRBV10-2 and TRBJ2-4, with D perhaps matching TRBD2 (5 bases). The V end was cut by 5 bases, the J end by 4 bases, with 9 bases between. Germline assignment: CDR1 WSHSY and CDR2 SAAADI. This CDR3 has 13 residues. CDR3 bases: TGCGCCAGCAGTAGTGGACTGAAAAACATTCAGTACTTC. It specifies CASSSGLKNIQYF.

In this sample, this clone turned up once. The chain carries TRBV5-1 and TRBJ2-1, with 13 bases fitting TRBD2. This CDR3 has 16 residues. Looked up from germline, CDR1 is SGHRS and CDR2 is YFSETQ. Unmatched junction bases numbered 6, after V lost 4 bases and J lost 5 bases. The DNA of the CDR3 is TGCGCCAGCAGCCGGCTTGGGACTAGCGGGAACAATGAGCAGTTCTTC. Its translation: CASSRLGTSGNNEQFF.

The sample holds a few counts of this clone. V gene TRBV9 combines with J gene TRBJ1-2; D remains unclear. There are 13 residues in the CDR3. Trimming cost V 1 base and J 8 bases, with 12 bases left between them. Germline CDR1 reads SGDLS; CDR2 reads YYNGEE. The CDR3 loop reads CASSVYPLGGYTF. CDR3 DNA: TGTGCCAGCAGCGTATACCCTTTGGGCGGCTACACCTTC.

CDR3: CASSSSGTGTEQYF. The CDR3 DNA reads TGTGCCAGCAGCTCATCCGGGACAGGGACAGAGCAGTACTTC. The chain employs TRBV13 and TRBJ2-5, with 9 bases identical to TRBD1. J gave up 11 bases and V 4 bases, and 11 bases lay outside the gene matches. The CDR3 has 14 amino acids. CDR1 and CDR2 from the germline V gene are PRHDT and FYEKMQ (reference sequence).

The chain employs TRBV27 and TRBJ2-5; unclear D gene. V lost 3 bases and J 4 bases, leaving 9 bases between the germline ends. This CDR3 comprises 13 residues. Germline CDR1 is MNHEY and CDR2 is SMNVEV (reference sequence). The CDR3: CASSFIPGETQYF. DNA for the CDR3: TGTGCCAGCAGTTTTATCCCCGGAGAGACCCAGTACTTC.

This clone was seen a handful of times. The gene calls are TRBV18 and TRBJ2-6, with D possibly matching TRBD1 (5 bases). Germline lookup yields CDR1 KGHSH and CDR2 LQKENI. This CDR3 region has 16 residues. With 2 bases removed from V and 2 bases from J, the gap between germline ends came to 10 bases. CDR3 sequence: CASSPIGATGANVLTF. Here the CDR3 DNA reads TGTGCCAGCTCACCAATAGGGGCCACTGGGGCCAACGTCCTGACTTTC.

This clone appeared once. The chain links TRBV6-1 to TRBJ2-3; no clear D gene. This CDR3 has 14 amino acids. Germline CDR1 is MNHNS and CDR2 is SASEGT. Trimming removed 9 bases from V and 0 bases from J, with 13 bases in between. Written as DNA, the CDR3 is TGTGCCAGTAAAGGAGCTCCTAGCACAGATACGCAGTATTTT. Translating it yields CASKGAPSTDTQYF.

This clone was detected once. The genes are TRBV7-9 and TRBJ2-1; TRBD1 might be the D (5 bases). Germline CDR1 and CDR2: SEHNR and FQNEAQ (reference sequence). The V end lost 7 bases, the J end lost 2 bases, and 15 bases lay between the germline ends. The CDR3 has 15 residues. DNA of the CDR3: TGTGCCAGCACCTCTGCCGGACAACCCTACAATGAGCAGTTCTTC. This codes for CASTSAGQPYNEQFF.

The chain has TRBV4-2 and TRBJ2-1, with 9 bases identical to TRBD2. Germline V gene sequence: CDR1 LGHNA, CDR2 YNFKEQ. V shed 4 bases and J 3 bases; nucleotides not matched to a gene: 16. The CDR3 has 19 residues. CDR3 sequence: CASSPRGRASGVYYNEQFF. The CDR3 bases are TGTGCCAGCAGCCCCAGGGGTCGTGCTAGCGGGGTATACTACAATGAGCAGTTCTTC.

The chain recombines TRBV28 with TRBJ2-3; D gene ambiguous. The CDR3 has 8 amino acids. CDR1 is MDHEN, CDR2 SYDVKM, per germline. Trimming left V 11 bases short and J 7 bases short, with 4 bases between. The CDR3 loop reads CAGYTQYF. Written as DNA, the CDR3 is TGTGCCGGCTATACGCAGTATTTT. The entire variable domain, with the rest obtained from reference TRBV28 and TRBJ2-3, is as follows: DVKVTQSSRYLVKRTGEKVFLECVQDMDHENMFWYRQDPGLGLRLIYFSYDVKMKEKGDIPEGYSVSREKKERFSLILESASTNQTSMYLCAGYTQYFGPGTRLTVL.